The source of this TCR beta chain is a study of human T cells and chemical hapten exposure. Germline CDR1 is SGHRS and CDR2 is YFSETQ. This CDR3 has 16 residues. The ends lost 1 base at V and 1 base at J; junction bases unmatched: 4. TCRdb reprocessed the RACE reads with MiXCR, giving one entry per CDR3 protein. The profile shows about 98,000 distinct CDR3 sequences, 10% to 13% of them singletons. Indicated time point: pre-sensitization, week 0. Treatment indicated: therapeutic diphenylcyclopropenone sensitization with weekly scalp DPC. The chain carries TRBV5-1 and TRBJ2-2; 7 positions match TRBD2. This TCR came from an older woman with alopecia areata. Some clones in this sample may be carry-over from other donors' samples. The sequencing used whole blood, collected in connection with sensitization to the hapten diphenylcyclopropenone (DPC). CDR3 bases: TGCGCCAGCAGCTTGAGGCTAGCGGAGAACACCGGGGAGCTGTTTTTT. Protein: CASSLRLAENTGELFF.